A selection of T cell receptor beta chains follows, all from one sample in a study of PD-1 blockade in classical Hodgkin lymphoma. Assay: immunoSEQ multiplex PCR; the TCRdb copy retains only in-frame clones and omits some. Of about 23,000 clones detected, around 89% appear once; the ten largest clones hold more than 20%. Material: peripheral blood mononuclear cells (PBMCs), obtained before the fourth cycle of nivolumab. These receptors originate from a human donor with classical Hodgkin lymphoma. Each CDR3 is given with its conserved first and last residue. Each record gives: CDR3 length, clone size, J gene, D gene, V gene, CDR3 protein, CDR3 DNA. A D gene is named only where the DNA matches it firmly. The size field is filled for only some rows; it gives once, few, many or a size class.

CDR3 length: 16; clone size: -; J gene: TRBJ2-3; D gene: -; V gene: TRBV9; CDR3 protein: CASSVGADTWTDTQYF; CDR3 DNA: TGTGCCAGCAGCGTAGGGGCGGACACTTGGACAGATACGCAGTATTTT
CDR3 length: 16; clone size: once; J gene: TRBJ1-5; D gene: -; V gene: TRBV4-1; CDR3 protein: CASSQDRQKLNQPQHF; CDR3 DNA: TGCGCCAGCAGCCAAGACCGGCAGAAACTCAATCAGCCCCAGCATTTT
CDR3 length: 15; clone size: -; J gene: TRBJ2-5; D gene: -; V gene: TRBV21-1; CDR3 protein: CASSTPGGSGKTQYF; CDR3 DNA: TGTGCCAGCAGCACTCCAGGGGGGAGCGGTAAGACCCAGTACTTC
CDR3 length: 15; clone size: -; J gene: TRBJ2-5; D gene: TRBD2; V gene: TRBV10-3; CDR3 protein: CAISLGLAASETQYF; CDR3 DNA: TGTGCCATCAGCCTCGGACTAGCGGCTAGCGAGACCCAGTACTTC
CDR3 length: 22; clone size: once; J gene: TRBJ2-4; D gene: TRBD2; V gene: TRBV4-1; CDR3 protein: CASSQEYGTSGGSPLAKNIQYF; CDR3 DNA: TGCGCCAGCAGCCAAGAGTACGGGACTAGCGGGGGGTCACCGCTAGCCAAAAACATTCAGTACTTC
CDR3 length: 16; clone size: -; J gene: TRBJ2-3; D gene: TRBD2; V gene: TRBV27; CDR3 protein: CASSPSSGEVPYTQYF; CDR3 DNA: TGTGCCAGCAGTCCCTCTAGCGGGGAAGTCCCATATACGCAGTATTTT
CDR3 length: 12; clone size: -; J gene: TRBJ1-2; D gene: TRBD1; V gene: TRBV6-5; CDR3 protein: CASSSQGDGYTF; CDR3 DNA: TGTGCCAGCAGTTCTCAGGGGGACGGCTACACCTTC
CDR3 length: 16; clone size: -; J gene: TRBJ2-3; D gene: -; V gene: TRBV19; CDR3 protein: CASSIGQGIETDTQYF; CDR3 DNA: TGTGCCAGTAGTATAGGCCAGGGTATCGAGACAGATACGCAGTATTTT
CDR3 length: 13; clone size: -; J gene: TRBJ1-5; D gene: TRBD1; V gene: TRBV6-5; CDR3 protein: CASRDRANQPQHF; CDR3 DNA: TGTGCCAGCAGGGACAGGGCGAATCAGCCCCAGCATTTT
CDR3 length: 15; clone size: -; J gene: TRBJ1-2; D gene: -; V gene: TRBV6-5; CDR3 protein: CASSYERGSRGGYTF; CDR3 DNA: TGTGCCAGCAGTTACGAACGGGGATCAAGGGGCGGCTACACCTTC
CDR3 length: 14; clone size: -; J gene: TRBJ1-5; D gene: -; V gene: TRBV30; CDR3 protein: CAWSVGSTGQPQHF; CDR3 DNA: TGTGCCTGGAGTGTAGGCAGCACGGGTCAGCCCCAGCATTTT
CDR3 length: 14; clone size: -; J gene: TRBJ1-1; D gene: -; V gene: TRBV19; CDR3 protein: CASSIIPGDTEAFF; CDR3 DNA: TGTGCCAGTAGTATAATCCCAGGGGACACTGAAGCTTTCTTT
CDR3 length: 13; clone size: -; J gene: TRBJ2-7; D gene: TRBD2; V gene: TRBV6-1; CDR3 protein: CASSAGGSYEQYF; CDR3 DNA: TGTGCCAGCAGTGCCGGGGGGTCGTACGAGCAGTACTTC
CDR3 length: 15; clone size: -; J gene: TRBJ2-7; D gene: -; V gene: TRBV6-6; CDR3 protein: CASSYSGRSSYEQYF; CDR3 DNA: TGTGCCAGCAGTTACTCGGGGCGAAGCTCCTACGAGCAGTACTTC
CDR3 length: 12; clone size: -; J gene: TRBJ2-7; D gene: -; V gene: TRBV2; CDR3 protein: CASTSDVYEQYF; CDR3 DNA: TGTGCCAGCACTAGCGACGTCTACGAGCAGTACTTC
CDR3 length: 17; clone size: -; J gene: TRBJ1-6; D gene: -; V gene: TRBV7-9; CDR3 protein: CASSAKGRSSYNSPLHF; CDR3 DNA: TGTGCCAGCAGCGCTAAAGGCAGAAGCTCCTATAATTCACCCCTCCACTTT
CDR3 length: 18; clone size: -; J gene: TRBJ2-1; D gene: TRBD2; V gene: TRBV7-9; CDR3 protein: CASSPPPLAGEAYNEQFF; CDR3 DNA: TGTGCCAGCAGTCCACCCCCTCTAGCGGGGGAGGCCTACAATGAGCAGTTCTTC
CDR3 length: 16; clone size: once; J gene: TRBJ1-2; D gene: TRBD1; V gene: TRBV9; CDR3 protein: CASSVGSRTGKNGYTF; CDR3 DNA: TGTGCCAGCAGCGTAGGTTCTAGGACAGGGAAAAATGGCTACACCTTC
CDR3 length: 12; clone size: -; J gene: TRBJ2-5; D gene: -; V gene: TRBV29-1; CDR3 protein: CSVVTGLGTQYF; CDR3 DNA: TGCAGCGTTGTCACAGGGTTGGGGACCCAGTACTTC
CDR3 length: 15; clone size: -; J gene: TRBJ2-7; D gene: -; V gene: TRBV25-1; CDR3 protein: CASSALSRPSYEQYF; CDR3 DNA: TGTGCCAGCAGTGCTTTGTCCCGTCCCTCCTACGAGCAGTACTTC
CDR3 length: 15; clone size: -; J gene: TRBJ2-7; D gene: -; V gene: TRBV6-6; CDR3 protein: CASSYSTPSSYEQYF; CDR3 DNA: TGTGCCAGCAGTTACTCGACCCCCAGCTCCTACGAGCAGTACTTC
CDR3 length: 19; clone size: -; J gene: TRBJ1-1; D gene: -; V gene: TRBV5-3; CDR3 protein: CARSLKGRVSPRSDTEAFF; CDR3 DNA: TGTGCCAGAAGCTTAAAGGGCAGGGTGTCACCCCGGTCGGACACTGAAGCTTTCTTT
CDR3 length: 16; clone size: -; J gene: TRBJ1-5; D gene: -; V gene: TRBV14; CDR3 protein: CASSQGGRGGNQPQHF; CDR3 DNA: TGTGCCAGCAGCCAAGGGGGACGAGGGGGCAATCAGCCCCAGCATTTT
CDR3 length: 16; clone size: -; J gene: TRBJ2-2; D gene: -; V gene: TRBV5-4; CDR3 protein: CASSLGVTSNTGELFF; CDR3 DNA: TGTGCCAGCAGCTTGGGGGTTACTAGCAACACCGGGGAGCTGTTTTTT
CDR3 length: 11; clone size: -; J gene: TRBJ1-2; D gene: -; V gene: TRBV30; CDR3 protein: CAREGGYGYTF; CDR3 DNA: TGTGCCAGGGAGGGCGGCTATGGCTACACCTTC
CDR3 length: 15; clone size: -; J gene: TRBJ2-7; D gene: -; V gene: TRBV7-6; CDR3 protein: CASSLSFGPTYEQYF; CDR3 DNA: TGTGCCAGCAGCTTATCCTTCGGCCCTACCTACGAGCAGTACTTC